The 22 T cell receptor beta chains reported below all come from one sample, sequenced in a study of TIL therapy for anti-PD-1-resistant metastatic lung cancer. Time point given: pre-treatment sample, taken before nivolumab and TIL therapy. This was the immunoSEQ v3 assay. TCRdb keeps only in-frame clones here, not all; method: immunoSEQ multiplex PCR. The sample has tens of thousands of clones; 70% to 85% are singletons. This specimen consisted of blood, obtained at baseline. Every receptor here comes from a man between 65 and 85 years old with non-small cell lung cancer.

The CDR3 is CASSYNSWTRQGEQYF. The CDR3 bases are TGTGCCAGCAGTTACAACTCGTGGACTCGGCAGGGAGAGCAGTACTTC. This sequence joins TRBV6-5 and TRBJ2-5; D possibly matches TRBD1 or TRBD2 (5 bases each). The ends were cut back, 2 bases at V and 11 bases at J, with 24 bases in the middle. The CDR3 sequence is 16 residues long. Germline CDR1 is MNHEY and CDR2 is SVGAGI.

V gene TRBV6-6 combines with J gene TRBJ2-1; possibly TRBD2 for D (6 bases). The CDR3 sequence is 16 residues long. Between the trimmed V and J ends, which lost 2 bases and 1 base, there was a span of 12 bases. Germline lookup yields CDR1 MNHNY and CDR2 SVGAGI (reference sequence). In nucleotides, the CDR3 is TGTGCCAGCAGTTACCAGGCGGGGCCGTCCTACAATGAGCAGTTCTTC. Translated, it gives CASSYQAGPSYNEQFF.

This clone was detected only once. The rearrangement links TRBV2 to TRBJ2-1; 10 positions match TRBD2. Germline CDR1 is SNHLY and CDR2 is FYNNEI. Trimming at V came to 8 bases and at J to 8 bases, leaving 12 bases not matched to a gene. The CDR3 is made up of 15 amino acids. The CDR3 nucleotides are TGTGCCAGCCGGGACATCAGCGGGAGGGGGGATGAGCAGTTCTTC. Encoded protein: CASRDISGRGDEQFF.

The V call is TRBV5-1, the J call TRBJ1-3, with TRBD1 matching 7 bases. The CDR3 runs to 18 residues. Germline V gene sequence: CDR1 SGHRS, CDR2 YFSETQ. Trimming at V came to 1 base and at J to 0 bases, leaving 10 bases not matched to a gene. The DNA for the CDR3 is TGCGCCAGCAGCTTGTCAGGGGGTGTTGGCAGCTCTGGAAACACCATATATTTT. This gives the protein CASSLSGGVGSSGNTIYF.

J is TRBJ2-5 and V is TRBV4-2; D gene ambiguous. CDR1 is LGHNA and CDR2 is YNFKEQ in the germline V gene. This CDR3 is built from 15 residues. V lost 1 base and J 6 bases, leaving 15 bases between the germline ends. The CDR3 nucleotides read TGTGCCAGCAGCCAAGCTAACCATAATCCGAAGACCCAGTACTTC. It is translated as CASSQANHNPKTQYF.

This rearrangement joins TRBV4-2 to TRBJ2-7, with TRBD1 identical over 7 bases. Per the germline V gene, CDR1 is LGHNA and CDR2 is YNFKEQ. V lost 3 bases and J lost 3; bases outside the gene matches: 5. The CDR3 length is 14 residues. The CDR3 sequence: CASSHLTGVYEQYF. The CDR3 nucleotides are TGTGCCAGCAGCCACCTAACAGGGGTCTACGAGCAGTACTTC.

J is TRBJ2-7 and V is TRBV25-1; the D is unclear. Trimming removed 6 bases at V and 4 bases at J, with 13 bases between. There are 13 residues in the CDR3. CDR1 is MGHDK, CDR2 SYGVNS, per germline. As DNA, the CDR3 is TGTGCCAGCAGCTTACAGAGTGATTACGAGCAGTACTTC. It translates to CASSLQSDYEQYF.

The chain uses TRBV5-1 and TRBJ1-5, with D possibly matching TRBD1 (5 bases). The CDR3 runs 14 residues. Germline CDR1 and CDR2: SGHRS and YFSETQ. V was clipped by 1 base and J by 3 bases, with 8 bases between them. The CDR3 DNA is TGCGCCAGCAGCTTGCAGGGTATCAATCAGCCCCAGCATTTT. Encoded protein: CASSLQGINQPQHF.

The CDR3, as DNA: TGTGCCAGCAGCTTAGCGCGATTCAGTTCAGGGGAGCAGTACTTC. This translates into CASSLARFSSGEQYF. The rearrangement links TRBV7-8 to TRBJ2-7; TRBD1 is a possible D gene (5 bases). Trimming shortened V by 0 bases and J by 7 bases, and 16 bases separated the two germline ends. The CDR3 consists of 15 residues. CDR1 is SGHVS, CDR2 FQNEAQ, per germline.

The V and J genes are TRBV5-1 and TRBJ1-4; TRBD1 aligns across 10 bases. The V and J ends lost 4 bases and 8 bases, in that order; junction bases with no gene match: 11. Looked up from germline, CDR1 is SGHRS and CDR2 is YFSETQ. CDR3 length: 16 amino acids. The CDR3 loop reads CASSGGTGETGEKLFF. The CDR3, as DNA: TGCGCCAGCAGCGGCGGGACAGGGGAAACTGGGGAAAAACTGTTTTTT.

The V gene is TRBV28, the J gene TRBJ2-2, with D possibly matching TRBD2 (5 bases). Between the trimmed V and J ends, which lost 7 bases and 6 bases, there was a span of 12 bases. The V gene's germline CDR1 is MDHEN and CDR2 SYDVKM. The CDR3 runs to 13 residues. CDR3 region: CASTVLAAGELFF. The CDR3 coding sequence is TGTGCCAGCACCGTTCTAGCCGCCGGGGAGCTGTTTTTT.

In this sample, this clone turned up a few times. The J gene is TRBJ1-4, the V gene TRBV5-4; D is perhaps TRBD1 (6 bases). CDR3 length: 16 residues. Germline CDR1 SGHNT, CDR2 YYREEE (reference sequence). With 4 bases removed from V and 0 bases from J, the gap between germline ends came to 13 bases. The CDR3 DNA is TGTGCCAGCAGCCGGCGACAGGCTGCAACTAATGAAAAACTGTTTTTT. This gives the protein CASSRRQAATNEKLFF.

V is TRBV6-6 and J is TRBJ1-2, with unresolved D. Germline V gives CDR1 MNHNY, CDR2 SVGAGI (reference sequence). V was pared by 5 bases and J by 6 bases, with 13 bases between. The CDR3 is made up of 13 amino acids. The CDR3 DNA sequence: TGTGCCAGCAGTCGAATCCCTGGCAATGGCTACACCTTC. Translation gives CASSRIPGNGYTF.

The V and J genes are TRBV7-2 and TRBJ2-7; D might be TRBD1 (6 bases). Trimming took off 1 base at V and 1 base at J, with 8 bases between the two ends. From germline, CDR1 is SGHTA and CDR2 FQGNSA. The CDR3 spans 14 residues. The CDR3 coding sequence is TGTGCCAGCAGCTTAGATAGGGGGTCCTACGAGCAGTACTTC. Its protein is CASSLDRGSYEQYF.

This chain uses TRBV7-9 with TRBJ1-3, with TRBD1 matching 7 bases. Germline lookup yields CDR1 SEHNR and CDR2 FQNEAQ (reference sequence). The CDR3 contains 15 residues. With V trimmed by 3 bases and J by 6 bases, 8 bases remained unmatched. CDR3 residues: CASSLGGTVLNTIYF. The CDR3 DNA reads as TGTGCCAGCAGCTTGGGCGGGACAGTCTTAAACACCATATATTTT.

The chain recombines TRBV21-1 with TRBJ2-5; the table assigns TRBD1, which was not confirmed against the DNA. TRBV21-1 is noted as a pseudogene. CDR3 size: 12 residues. The CDR3 here is CASSPRDSLKYF. CDR3 DNA: TGTGCCAGCAGCCCCCGGGACAGCTTAAAGTACTTC.

The chain joins TRBV11-2 to TRBJ2-7; 10 nucleotides align to TRBD1. CDR3 length: 14 residues. After removal of 5 bases from V and 5 bases from J, the junction contained 6 bases not matched to a gene. Germline V CDR1 and CDR2: SGHAT, FQNNGV. The CDR3 is CASSQGQGSHEQYF. In nucleotides, the CDR3 is TGTGCCAGCAGCCAGGGACAGGGGTCCCACGAGCAGTACTTC.

V and J are TRBV5-1 and TRBJ2-1, with 7 bases aligning to TRBD2. Germline CDR1 SGHRS, CDR2 YFSETQ. The CDR3 totals 16 residues. Unmatched junction bases numbered 7, after V lost 0 bases and J lost 4 bases. CDR3 protein: CASSLVSGMGYNEQFF. CDR3 bases: TGCGCCAGCAGCTTGGTGAGCGGGATGGGATACAATGAGCAGTTCTTC.

The chain has TRBV18 and TRBJ2-5; 9 bases agree with TRBD1. The germline V gene has CDR1 KGHSH and CDR2 LQKENI. V shed 6 bases and J 2 bases; nucleotides not matched to a gene: 7. The CDR3 consists of 15 residues. The CDR3 region is CASSPGTGTQETQYF. The CDR3 nucleotides read TGTGCCAGCTCCCCCGGGACAGGGACACAAGAGACCCAGTACTTC.

The chain couples TRBV6-1 to TRBJ1-1; D gene uncertain. Germline V gene sequence: CDR1 MNHNS, CDR2 SASEGT. The CDR3 is 14 residues long. The V end was cut by 2 bases, the J end by 1 base, with 8 bases between. CDR3 protein: CASSEFAKNTEAFF. CDR3 bases: TGTGCCAGCAGTGAATTTGCTAAGAACACTGAAGCTTTCTTT.

This clone is labeled large (0.1 to 1%). This chain links TRBV5-8 with TRBJ1-3; D is perhaps TRBD1 (5 bases). The CDR3 extends over 14 amino acids. The V end was cut by 2 bases, the J end by 1 base, with 7 bases between. The germline gives CDR1 SGHTS, CDR2 YDEGEE. The CDR3 DNA is TGTGCCAGCAGCTTCCAGGGATCTGGAAACACCATATATTTT. The encoded protein is CASSFQGSGNTIYF.

CDR3 bases: TGTGCCAGCAACCAAAAACCCGACCCCTTTAGGGACAATCAGCCCCAGCATTTT. Protein product: CASNQKPDPFRDNQPQHF. The chain couples TRBV21-1 to TRBJ1-5. TRBV21-1 is annotated as a pseudogene. This CDR3 comprises 18 residues.